This passage covers 24 T cell receptor beta chains from one sample sequenced in a study of blood T cell repertoires in COVID-19. Some clones are missing from TCRdb's copy, which holds only in-frame ones; the method was immunoSEQ multiplex PCR. The data show over 150,000 clones, around 85% seen once. The sequenced sample was peripheral blood. These receptors originate from an elderly man with COVID-19, enrolled during active disease.

The chain links TRBV5-1 to TRBJ1-5, with D possibly matching TRBD1 (6 bases). The germline gives CDR1 SGHRS, CDR2 YFSETQ. V lost 4 bases to trimming and J lost 6 bases, with 17 bases between them. The length of the CDR3 is 15 residues. CDR3 loop: CASSPGQNRGQPQHF. The DNA for the CDR3 is TGCGCCAGCAGCCCAGGACAGAATCGGGGTCAGCCCCAGCATTTT.

This chain links TRBV5-1 with TRBJ1-1; possibly TRBD1 for D (6 bases). CDR3 length: 14 amino acids. CDR1 is SGHRS, CDR2 YFSETQ, per germline. The germline V and J ends were trimmed by 2 bases and 6 bases, with 14 bases remaining between them. As DNA, the CDR3 is TGCGCCAGCAGCTTATGGAGGGAGGGGGCTGAAGCTTTCTTT. Its translation: CASSLWREGAEAFF.

V usage is TRBV27 and J usage is TRBJ2-1; 9 nucleotides align to TRBD1. Per germline, CDR1 MNHEY and CDR2 SMNVEV (reference sequence). The CDR3 covers 13 residues. With 7 bases clipped from V and 7 bases from J, the junction kept 5 bases outside the gene matches. The CDR3 region is CASIAGTGNEQFF. The CDR3 DNA reads as TGTGCCAGCATCGCCGGGACAGGGAATGAGCAGTTCTTC.

The J gene is TRBJ2-4, the V gene TRBV9, with 11 bases aligning to TRBD2. V gave up 3 bases and J gave up 5 bases; unmatched junction bases: 10. The CDR3 is 17 residues long. CDR1 SGDLS and CDR2 YYNGEE come from the germline V gene. CDR3 sequence (DNA): TGTGCCAGCAGCGGTAGCGGGGGGGCCTCTGGGGAAAACATTCAGTACTTC. This gives the protein CASSGSGGASGENIQYF.

The chain joins TRBV6-5 to TRBJ1-1; D perhaps matches TRBD1 (6 bases). CDR3 length equals 15 residues. The V and J ends lost 0 bases and 3 bases respectively, with 11 bases between them. The germline CDR1 and CDR2 sequences are MNHEY and SVGAGI. CDR3 nucleotides: TGTGCCAGCAGTTACTCGAGTAGGGGGTACACTGAAGCTTTCTTT. It specifies CASSYSSRGYTEAFF.

The chain employs TRBV10-2 and TRBJ2-1, with a weak D call TRBD2 (5 bases). Germline V lookup: CDR1 WSHSY, CDR2 SAAADI. CDR3 length: 12 amino acids. V was clipped by 6 bases and J by 15 bases, with 18 bases between them. The CDR3 DNA sequence: TGCGCCAGCAGCCCTTCAGGAGGTCGGTGGTTCTTC. This encodes CASSPSGGRWFF.

The chain recombines TRBV28 with TRBJ2-7, with D possibly TRBD1 on 5 matching bases. The CDR3 consists of 12 residues. With 8 bases removed from V and 3 bases from J, the gap between germline ends came to 11 bases. Germline loops: CDR1 MDHEN, CDR2 SYDVKM. The CDR3 sequence: CASQGISYEQYF. CDR3 nucleotide sequence: TGTGCCAGCCAGGGCATTAGCTACGAGCAGTACTTC.

The chain is built from TRBV19 and TRBJ1-4; D is unresolved. Trimming left V 7 bases short and J 8 bases short, with 17 bases between. CDR1 is LNHDA, CDR2 SQIVND, per germline (reference sequence). The CDR3 totals 14 residues. CDR3 sequence: CASNSGPGWEKLFF. CDR3 nucleotide sequence: TGTGCCAGTAATTCAGGTCCAGGTTGGGAAAAACTGTTTTTT.

Points on this clone: At one end, the junction sequence differs from germline, possibly due to a read error. This same CDR3 is encoded by further DNA sequences in the sample. V is TRBV11-2 and J is TRBJ1-3; D is unresolved. Germline CDR1 is SGHAT and CDR2 is FQNNGV. The CDR3 is 13 amino acids. CDR3: CASSLDSRNTIYF. The CDR3 bases are TGTGCCAGCAGCTTAGACTCTAGAAACACCATATATTTT.

This chain connects TRBV5-4 to TRBJ2-5; 13 bases are a match to TRBD2. Germline trimming cut 4 bases from V and 5 bases from J; bases unmatched to any gene: 8. Germline CDR1 and CDR2: SGHNT and YYREEE (reference sequence). The CDR3 length is 16 residues. CDR3 nucleotides: TGTGCCAGCAGCCCTACTAGCGGGGGGGCCGGGGAGACCCAGTACTTC. Translated: CASSPTSGGAGETQYF.

The chain joins TRBV2 to TRBJ1-6; 11 positions agree with TRBD1. Germline CDR1 SNHLY, CDR2 FYNNEI. V lost 6 bases to trimming and J lost 9 bases; unmatched junction nucleotides: 4. The CDR3 has 14 amino acids. CDR3 residues: CASRSGTGGSPLHF. The CDR3 DNA reads as TGTGCCAGCAGATCCGGGACAGGGGGTTCACCCCTCCACTTT.

This clone was seen a single time. The chain uses TRBV7-9 and TRBJ1-2, with 10 bases matching TRBD1. This CDR3 comprises 16 residues. The germline gives CDR1 SEHNR, CDR2 FQNEAQ (reference sequence). V shed 3 bases and J 0 bases; nucleotides not matched to a gene: 4. The CDR3 reads CASSLGQGKANYGYTF. The CDR3 region has the DNA TGTGCCAGCAGCTTGGGACAGGGGAAAGCTAACTATGGCTACACCTTC.

This chain links TRBV20-1 with TRBJ2-2, with D perhaps TRBD2 (7 bases). CDR3 size: 14 residues. Trimming shortened V by 3 bases and J by 4 bases, and 12 bases separated the two germline ends. Per germline, CDR1 DFQATT and CDR2 SNEGSKA (reference sequence). CDR3 bases: TGCAGTGCTAGTCGAGGGGGGGCCACCGGGGAGCTGTTTTTT. It yields the protein CSASRGGATGELFF.

V gene TRBV7-2 combines with J gene TRBJ1-2, with D hard to call. This CDR3 contains 13 residues. Looked up from germline, CDR1 is SGHTA and CDR2 is FQGNSA. V shed 2 bases and J shed 2 bases, with 6 bases lying between them. CDR3 nucleotide sequence: TGTGCCAGCAGCTTATACCAGAACTATGGCTACACCTTC. It translates to CASSLYQNYGYTF.

The sample holds one count of this clone. J is TRBJ2-5 and V is TRBV5-6; D is perhaps TRBD2 (7 bases). The V gene's germline CDR1 is SGHDT and CDR2 YYEEEE. V was pared by 2 bases and J by 5 bases, with 16 bases between. This CDR3 has 15 amino acids. The CDR3 loop reads CASSFLGARGETQYF. The CDR3 DNA follows: TGTGCCAGCAGCTTTTTGGGGGCGCGGGGGGAGACCCAGTACTTC.

The chain recombines TRBV20-1 with TRBJ2-5; D unresolved. The CDR3 loop spans 11 amino acids. Germline CDR1 reads DFQATT; CDR2 reads SNEGSKA (reference sequence). Trimming left V 5 bases short and J 5 bases short, with 9 bases between. The CDR3 bases are TGCAGTGCTGCTAACGGGGAGACCCAGTACTTC. Protein sequence: CSAANGETQYF.

This chain links TRBV14 with TRBJ2-3, with 10 bases that match TRBD2. The CDR3 consists of 15 residues. Trimming took 8 bases from V and 1 from J; bases not matched to a gene: 6. Germline lookup yields CDR1 SGHDN and CDR2 FVKESK. CDR3 loop: CASRSGGAGTDTQYF. CDR3 nucleotide sequence: TGTGCCAGCCGGAGCGGGGGGGCCGGCACAGATACGCAGTATTTT.

This rearrangement joins TRBV5-4 to TRBJ1-4; 7 nucleotides match TRBD1. The V gene's germline CDR1 is SGHNT and CDR2 YYREEE (reference sequence). CDR3 size: 15 residues. After removal of 0 bases from V and 4 bases from J, the junction contained 3 bases not matched to a gene. The CDR3, as DNA: TGTGCCAGCAGCTTGGCAGGGACAGTTAATGAAAAACTGTTTTTT. Its protein is CASSLAGTVNEKLFF.

The J gene is TRBJ1-6, the V gene TRBV7-9, with D perhaps matching TRBD1 (6 bases). The V and J ends lost 6 bases and 7 bases respectively, with 16 bases between them. Looked up from germline, CDR1 is SEHNR and CDR2 is FQNEAQ (reference sequence). CDR3 length: 15 residues. The CDR3 loop is CASSWRQASNSPLHF. CDR3 in DNA: TGTGCCAGCAGTTGGAGACAGGCTTCGAATTCACCCCTCCACTTT.

The genes are TRBV14 and TRBJ1-2; 7 bases match TRBD1. The ends lost 4 bases at V and 8 bases at J; junction bases unmatched: 7. The CDR3 sequence is 13 residues long. Looked up from germline, CDR1 is SGHDN and CDR2 is FVKESK. CDR3: CASSRQGMGGYTF. CDR3 bases: TGTGCCAGCAGCCGACAGGGAATGGGCGGCTACACCTTC.

The rearrangement links TRBV6-5 to TRBJ1-2, with TRBD1 identical over 7 bases. The CDR3 consists of 13 residues. The V and J ends lost 6 bases and 2 bases, in that order; junction bases with no gene match: 3. Germline V gene data show CDR1 as MNHEY and CDR2 as SVGAGI. The CDR3 protein is CASRLQGNYGYTF. The DNA for the CDR3 is TGTGCCAGCAGACTACAGGGGAACTATGGCTACACCTTC.

The J gene is TRBJ1-4, the V gene TRBV6-5, with a weak D call TRBD1 (6 bases). CDR1 and CDR2 from the germline V gene are MNHEY and SVGAGI. V lost 4 bases to trimming and J lost 8 bases, with 11 bases between them. The CDR3 is 13 residues long. CDR3 residues: CASSLRQEEKLFF. CDR3 sequence (DNA): TGTGCCAGCAGTTTACGACAGGAGGAAAAACTGTTTTTT.

The count of this clone is one. The chain uses TRBV5-1 and TRBJ2-1, with TRBD2 matching 7 bases. The CDR3 covers 13 residues. Germline-derived CDR1 and CDR2 are SGHRS and YFSETQ. With 4 bases clipped from V and 10 bases from J, the junction kept 8 bases outside the gene matches. The CDR3 nucleotides read TGCGCCAGCAGCCTCGAGGGGCGGGGGGAGCAGTTCTTC. It codes for CASSLEGRGEQFF.

The chain recombines TRBV28 with TRBJ2-7, with a weak D call TRBD2 (5 bases). CDR1 and CDR2 (germline): MDHEN, SYDVKM. The CDR3 has 15 amino acids. With 4 bases removed from V and 2 bases from J, the gap between germline ends came to 15 bases. For the CDR3, the DNA is TGTGCCAGCAGTTCCGTTGGGGAGACTCCCTACGAGCAGTACTTC. It encodes CASSSVGETPYEQYF.